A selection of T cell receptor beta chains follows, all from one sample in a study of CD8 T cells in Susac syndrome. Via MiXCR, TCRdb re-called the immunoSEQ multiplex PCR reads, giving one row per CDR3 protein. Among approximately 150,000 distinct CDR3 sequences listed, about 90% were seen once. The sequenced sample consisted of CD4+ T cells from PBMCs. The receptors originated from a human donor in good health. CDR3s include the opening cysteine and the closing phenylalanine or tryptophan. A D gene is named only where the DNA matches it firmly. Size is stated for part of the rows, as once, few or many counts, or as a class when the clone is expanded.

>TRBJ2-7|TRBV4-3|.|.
TGCGCCAGCAGCCAAGAGGCCAGGGGAACCTACGAGCAGTACTTC
CASSQEARGTYEQYF
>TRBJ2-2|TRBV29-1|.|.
TGCAGCGTTGAAGATCCTCGGCGGAGGAACACCGGGGAGCTGTTTTTT
CSVEDPRRRNTGELFF
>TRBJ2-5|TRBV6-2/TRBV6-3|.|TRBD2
TGTGCCAGCAGCGGACTAGCGGGGGGACTGTACCAAGAGACCCAGTACTTC
CASSGLAGGLYQETQYF
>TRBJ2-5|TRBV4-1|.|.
TGCGCCAGCAGCCAAGTAATCGCCGGACAAGAGACCCAGTACTTC
CASSQVIAGQETQYF
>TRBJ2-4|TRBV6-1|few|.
TGTGCCAGCCGGGATAGGGGAAGACTAGCCAAAAACATTCAGTACTTC
CASRDRGRLAKNIQYF
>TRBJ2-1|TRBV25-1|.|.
TGTGCCAGCTTACCGGGAACCCAATCCTACAATGAGCAGTTCTTC
CASLPGTQSYNEQFF
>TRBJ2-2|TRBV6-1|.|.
TGTGCCAGCAAGGTTCAGGGAGGGAACACCGGGGAGCTGTTTTTT
CASKVQGGNTGELFF
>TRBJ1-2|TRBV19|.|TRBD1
TGTGCCAGTAGCTCGACAGGGGGCTATGGCTACACCTTC
CASSSTGGYGYTF
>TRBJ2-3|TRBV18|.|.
TGTGCCAGCTCACGGGAGCCCACAGATACGCAGTATTTT
CASSREPTDTQYF
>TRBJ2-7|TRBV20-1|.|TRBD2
TGCAGTGCCACCCCCAAACTAGCGGGAGGGCCATTATTGTCCTCCTACGAGCAGTACTTC
CSATPKLAGGPLLSSYEQYF
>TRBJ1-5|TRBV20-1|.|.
TGCAGTGCCGCTAGAACAGAACGAGGTCAGCCCCAGCATTTT
CSAARTERGQPQHF
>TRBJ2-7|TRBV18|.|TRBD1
TGTGCCAGCTCACCCTTAGGACAGGCCTACGAGCAGTACTTC
CASSPLGQAYEQYF
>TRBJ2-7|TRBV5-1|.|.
TGCGCCAGCAGCTTGGGCGGAGAAGCCCACGAGCAGTACTTC
CASSLGGEAHEQYF
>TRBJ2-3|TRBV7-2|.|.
TGTGCCAGCAGCTTTCAGGGGATGGTGGCAGATACGCAGTATTTT
CASSFQGMVADTQYF
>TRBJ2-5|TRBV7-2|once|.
TGTGCCAGCAGCTTAGGCGCGACTAGGCAAGAGACCCAGTACTTC
CASSLGATRQETQYF
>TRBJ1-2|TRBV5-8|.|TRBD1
TGTGCCAGCAGCATGGACGGACAGGGTCTCTATGGCTACACCTTC
CASSMDGQGLYGYTF